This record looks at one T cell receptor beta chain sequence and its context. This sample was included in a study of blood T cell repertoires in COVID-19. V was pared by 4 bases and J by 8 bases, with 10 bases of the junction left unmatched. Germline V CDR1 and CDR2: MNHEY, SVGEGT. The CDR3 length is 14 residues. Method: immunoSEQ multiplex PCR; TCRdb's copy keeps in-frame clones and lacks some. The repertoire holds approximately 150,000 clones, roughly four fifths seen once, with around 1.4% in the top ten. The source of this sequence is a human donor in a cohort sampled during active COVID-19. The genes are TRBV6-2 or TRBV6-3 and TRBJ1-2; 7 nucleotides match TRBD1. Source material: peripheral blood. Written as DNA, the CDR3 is TGTGCCAGCAGTTTGGGTGGATCAGGGGGAGGCTACACCTTC. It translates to CASSLGGSGGGYTF.